These 10 T cell receptor beta chains were sequenced from one sample in a study of regulatory T cells in long-lasting Graves disease. Arm-PCR of CDR3 regions with iRepertoire HTBI primers generated TCR beta libraries. Each CDR3 protein is one row after TCRdb ran MiXCR on the multiplex PCR reads. This sample yields about 460,000 distinct CDR3 sequences, of which about 14% are seen a single time; roughly 15% belongs to the top ten. As for time point: newly diagnosed GD, antithyroid drugs for less than 3 months. The TCR library was prepared using RNA isolated from PBMCs. These data are also associated with another study on T cells in Graves' hyperthyroidism and ophthalmopathy.

Sample: peripheral blood mononuclear cells (PBMCs), taken at new diagnosis, from a patient treated with antithyroid drugs. The source is a woman in her 50s with Graves disease.

This clonotype has at least ten counts. The V and J genes are TRBV6-1 and TRBJ2-5; 7 positions agree with TRBD1. This CDR3 comprises 13 residues. Germline V lookup: CDR1 MNHNS, CDR2 SASEGT. J was trimmed by 3 bases and V by 10 bases; bases with no gene match: 8. In DNA, the CDR3 is TGTGCCACACACGGGACAGCTAAAGAGACCCAGTACTTC. This translates into CATHGTAKETQYF.

The gene calls are TRBV5-1 and TRBJ2-2, with 11 bases lining up with TRBD2. CDR3 length: 16 amino acids. CDR1 is SGHRS and CDR2 is YFSETQ in the germline V gene. V shed 4 bases and J 1 base; nucleotides not matched to a gene: 3. CDR3 loop: CASSMGLAVNTGELFF. The CDR3 DNA reads as TGCGCCAGCAGCATGGGACTAGCGGTGAACACCGGGGAGCTGTTTTTT.

The chain combines TRBV19 with TRBJ1-2; D is possibly TRBD1 (5 bases). The CDR3 loop spans 13 amino acids. CDR1 and CDR2 (germline): LNHDA, SQIVND (reference sequence). V lost 3 bases, J lost 8 bases, and 13 bases lay in between. The CDR3 protein is CASSMMAGKGYTF. The CDR3 bases are TGTGCCAGTAGTATGATGGCAGGGAAGGGCTACACCTTC.

To note about this clonotype: A read error may explain this, as a much larger clone is one base away. CDR3 nucleotide sequence: TGTGCCAGCAGTTACCCCTTGGACACCACCGTACGGAGAACTGAAGCTTTCTTT. Encoded protein: CASSYPLDTTVRRTEAFF. The rearrangement uses TRBV6-2 or TRBV6-3 and TRBJ1-1, with a possible D match to TRBD1 (5 bases). Germline CDR1 and CDR2: MNHEY and SVGEGT. The V and J ends lost 2 bases and 5 bases respectively, with 24 bases between them. The CDR3 runs to 18 residues.

This clonotype showed up just a few times. CDR3 in DNA: TGTGCCAGCAGCTTAATGACTAGCGGGTCCAATGAGCAGTTCTTC. Its protein is CASSLMTSGSNEQFF. This chain links TRBV7-2 with TRBJ2-1, with TRBD2 identical over 10 bases. Looked up from germline, CDR1 is SGHTA and CDR2 is FQGNSA. CDR3 length equals 15 residues. The trim removed 2 bases at V and 6 bases at J, leaving 4 bases unmatched. The full variable domain, in which reference TRBV7-2 and TRBJ2-1 provide the parts outside the CDR3, is GAGVSQSPSNKVTEKGKDVELRCDPISGHTALYWYRQSLGQGLEFLIYFQGNSAPDKSGLPSDRFSAERTGGSVSTLTIQRTQQEDSAVYLCASSLMTSGSNEQFFGPGTRLTVL.

The V and J genes are TRBV6-1 and TRBJ2-5; D remains ambiguous. In germline, CDR1 is MNHNS, CDR2 SASEGT. CDR3 size: 14 residues. Trimming cost V 3 bases and J 2 bases, with 10 bases left between them. DNA of the CDR3: TGTGCCAGCAGTGAGTCGGGTCCTCAAGAGACCCAGTACTTC. This sequence encodes CASSESGPQETQYF.

The chain joins TRBV3-1 to TRBJ2-1; TRBD2 aligns across 14 bases. The V gene's germline CDR1 is LGHDT and CDR2 YNNKEL (reference sequence). Unmatched junction bases numbered 6, after V lost 0 bases and J lost 8 bases. The length of the CDR3 is 17 residues. The CDR3 loop reads CASSQDLGTSGSDEQFF. The DNA for the CDR3 is TGTGCCAGCAGCCAAGATCTCGGGACTAGCGGGAGTGATGAGCAGTTCTTC.

The genes are TRBV2 and TRBJ2-5, with TRBD1 as a possible D gene (5 bases). The CDR3 has 15 amino acids. Per germline, CDR1 SNHLY and CDR2 FYNNEI. V was shortened by 1 base and J by 1 base, with 10 bases between the two germline ends. DNA of the CDR3: TGTGCCAGCAGTGAAGGGGGCTACGTCCAAGAGACCCAGTACTTC. The encoded protein is CASSEGGYVQETQYF.

This clonotype was counted a few times. The V and J genes are TRBV6-2 or TRBV6-3 and TRBJ1-5; D possibly corresponds to TRBD1 (5 bases). The germline V gene has CDR1 MNHEY and CDR2 SVGEGT. There are 14 residues in the CDR3. V shed 5 bases and J shed 7 bases, with 15 bases lying between them. CDR3: CASSEMRGWQPQHF. The CDR3 DNA reads as TGTGCCAGCAGTGAAATGAGGGGTTGGCAGCCCCAGCATTTT.

The table lists this clonotype with a few counts. The rearrangement links TRBV14 to TRBJ2-7; D gene unclear. This CDR3 is 12 amino acids long. Germline-derived CDR1 and CDR2 are SGHDN and FVKESK. Trimming removed 5 bases at V and 10 bases at J, with 15 bases between. CDR3 coding DNA: TGTGCCAGCAGCAGCGCCCATTTAAACCAGTACTTC. It codes for CASSSAHLNQYF.